These 17 T cell receptor beta chains originate from one sample sequenced in a study of tumor and adjacent non-tumor tissue in lung cancer (dated by TCRdb to 2016 to 2019). The protocol used for the library was multiplex PCR. Instrument on record: Illumina HiSeq 2500. TCRbeta libraries were constructed through three rounds of nested PCR with primers (Table S4) according to protocols adapted from ARM-PCR. TCRdb reanalyzed the raw reads on its own, using fastp at Q25 for trimming and MiXCR for clone calling, and kept in-frame beta chains. Entries that share a CDR3 protein sequence are merged under the most common genes and DNA. Counted in this sample were over 80,000 distinct CDR3 sequences; around 76% of them appeared once. About a fifth of the sample rests with the top ten. RNA was extracted from bulk unsorted tissue and checked for quality with a NanoDrop ND-1000 and an Agilent 2100. For the normal lung samples, distant non-tumor tissue was collected more than 3 cm away from the tumor edge.

The sample consisted of distant non-tumor lung tissue. The receptors derive from a woman aged 50 to 60 with non-small cell lung cancer.

This clonotype was seen a single time. Given the absence of the conserved phenylalanine or tryptophan at the CDR3 end, a read error is likely. The DNA is omitted, as the CDR3 cannot be located on it reliably, and the CDR3 follows TCRdb's listing. V is TRBV29-1 and J is TRBJ2-1; TRBD2, the table's D call, lacks a check against the DNA. Inclusive of both ends, the CDR3 amounts to 13 amino acids. Germline CDR1 and CDR2: SQVTM and ANQGSEA. This CDR3 reads CSAKKREGGEWFL.

The chain is built from TRBV7-3 and TRBJ2-1; TRBD2 agrees at 11 bases. Germline trimming cut 6 bases from V and 4 bases from J; bases unmatched to any gene: 5. Germline V CDR1 and CDR2: SGHTA, FQGTGA. The CDR3 is 15 residues long. CDR3: CASRVGTSGYNEQFF. In nucleotides, the CDR3 is TGTGCCAGCAGGGTAGGGACTAGCGGATACAATGAGCAGTTCTTC. Full variable domain (outside the CDR3, taken from reference TRBV7-3 and TRBJ2-1): GAGVSQTPSNKVTEKGKYVELRCDPISGHTALYWYRQSLGQGPEFLIYFQGTGAADDSGLPNDRFFAVRPEGSVSTLKIQRTERGDSAVYLCASRVGTSGYNEQFFGPGTRLTVL.

A word on this clonotype: One base away lies a much larger clone, so this may be a sequencing read error. The rearrangement joins TRBV28 to TRBJ1-6, with D perhaps matching TRBD1 (5 bases). CDR1 MDHEN and CDR2 SYDVKM come from the germline V gene. CDR3 length: 14 amino acids. CDR3 nucleotide sequence: TGTGTCAGCAGTTTCTTCGGGGGAAGATCACCCCTCCACTTT. This sequence encodes CVSSFFGGRSPLHF.

As to this clonotype: The CDR3 does not end in the conserved phenylalanine or tryptophan, so this is likely a read error. The limits of the CDR3 on the DNA are not certain, so only TCRdb's listed CDR3 is given. V gene TRBV6-5 combines with J gene TRBJ1-1. The CDR3 is made up of 15 amino acids, end residues included. Germline-derived CDR1 and CDR2 are MNHEY and SVGAGI. CDR3 loop: CASSLDGRMKTEAFS.

This chain links TRBV5-1 with TRBJ2-5; D remains unclear. The V end lost 0 bases, the J end lost 6 bases, and 6 bases lay between the germline ends. The CDR3 length is 12 residues. The V gene's germline CDR1 is SGHRS and CDR2 YFSETQ. The CDR3 region is CASSLVGKTQYF. DNA for the CDR3: TGCGCCAGCAGCTTGGTTGGAAAGACCCAGTACTTC. Looking up the rest from reference TRBV5-1 and TRBJ2-5 gives the full variable domain: KAGVTQTPRYLIKTRGQQVTLSCSPISGHRSVSWYQQTPGQGLQFLFEYFSETQRNKGNFPGRFSGRQFSNSRSEMNVSTLELGDSALYLCASSLVGKTQYFGPGTRLLVL.

Notes on this clonotype: The CDR3 ends on some other residue instead of the conserved phenylalanine or tryptophan, so this is likely a read error. J is TRBJ2-7 and V is TRBV2; 7 positions match TRBD1. This CDR3 contains 15 residues. Germline CDR1 is SNHLY and CDR2 is FYNNEI. The CDR3 sequence: CVSSEKGTEPWEQYL. CDR3 nucleotides: TGTGTCAGCAGTGAAAAAGGGACAGAGCCCTGGGAGCAGTACCTC.

This clonotype was seen just once. A junction end diverges from the germline sequence, so it may reflect a read error. The chain combines TRBV5-6 with TRBJ1-2, with 11 bases identical to TRBD1. The CDR3 loop spans 14 amino acids. CDR1 and CDR2 (germline): SGHDT, YYEEEE. In DNA, the CDR3 is TGTGCTAGCAACTCCGGGGACAGGGGGTATGGCTACACCTTC. Translation: CASNSGDRGYGYTF.

The chain has TRBV24-1 and TRBJ2-3, with D unclear. The CDR3 is made up of 17 amino acids. V gave up 0 bases and J gave up 2 bases, with 14 bases separating them. Germline V gene data show CDR1 as KGHDR and CDR2 as SFDVKD. CDR3 sequence (DNA): TGTGCCACCAGTGATTTGAAGGATGACGGTAACACAGATACGCAGTATTTT. As protein: CATSDLKDDGNTDTQYF.

This clonotype has more than one count but fewer than ten. A much larger clone differs by one base, so this may be a read error. The chain combines TRBV28 with TRBJ1-1; D is uncertain. Germline V lookup: CDR1 MDHEN, CDR2 SYDVKM. The CDR3 is 12 amino acids. Deletions cut 8 bases from V and 5 bases from J, with 12 bases between. CDR3 sequence reads: CASGTVKTEAFF. The CDR3, as DNA: TGTGCCAGCGGCACCGTTAAAACTGAAGCTTTCTTT.

With respect to this clonotype: Germline is not matched at one junction end, which may reflect a read error. Written as DNA, the CDR3 is TGTGCCAACAGCCAAGACTTCACTAGCAATCAGCCACACCATTTT. Its protein is CANSQDFTSNQPHHF. V and J are TRBV4-2 and TRBJ1-5; D ambiguous. The V gene's germline CDR1 is LGHNA and CDR2 YNFKEQ. CDR3 size: 15 residues.

The rearrangement uses TRBV11-2 and TRBJ2-3; D is unclear. Between the trimmed V and J ends, which lost 11 bases and 6 bases, there was a span of 18 bases. This CDR3 comprises 13 residues. Germline CDR1 SGHAT, CDR2 FQNNGV. The CDR3 here is CAYSLGLGDTQYF. In DNA form, the CDR3 reads TGTGCCTACAGCTTAGGGTTGGGGGATACGCAGTATTTT.

Points on this clonotype: One end of the junction is discordant with germline, which a read error may explain. This chain joins TRBV6-6 and TRBJ2-2; the match to TRBD1 covers 10 bases. Germline CDR1 reads MNHNY; CDR2 reads SVGAGI (reference sequence). This CDR3 is 18 amino acids long. CDR3: CVSSNVRTGGLNTGELFF. Written as DNA, the CDR3 is TGTGTCAGCAGTAACGTGCGGACAGGGGGTCTGAACACCGGGGAGCTGTTTTTT.

Regarding this clonotype: One junction end disagrees with the germline gene, perhaps due to a read error. The chain uses TRBV28 and TRBJ2-2; 7 nucleotides line up with TRBD2. The CDR3 covers 16 residues. Germline V gives CDR1 MDHEN, CDR2 SYDVKM. Written as DNA, the CDR3 is TGTGCCAGCACCGCTCGAGGATTAGCGGGCACCGGGGACCTGTTTTTT. It encodes CASTARGLAGTGDLFF.

Details on this clonotype: As the CDR3 is not closed by the conserved phenylalanine or tryptophan, this likely results from a read error. The limits of the CDR3 on the DNA are not certain, so only TCRdb's listed CDR3 is given. The J gene is TRBJ2-5, the V gene TRBV29-1. In germline, CDR1 is SQVTM, CDR2 ANQGSEA. The CDR3 comprises 16 residues, both ends counted. This CDR3 is CSVEGGGVHREETQYL.

V gene TRBV11-2 combines with J gene TRBJ2-3; D call uncertain. The CDR3 runs 13 residues. CDR1 and CDR2 from the germline V gene are SGHAT and FQNNGV. V was shortened by 9 bases and J by 4 bases, with 14 bases between the two germline ends. The CDR3 region has the DNA TGTGCCAGGAACTTAGCTGAGTCAGATACGCAGTATTTT. Translating it yields CARNLAESDTQYF.

This clonotype occurred once. J is TRBJ2-7 and V is TRBV6-5, with D perhaps matching TRBD2 (6 bases). The CDR3 extends over 13 amino acids. Germline CDR1 reads MNHEY; CDR2 reads SVGAGI. The CDR3 protein is CVTLATSSGEQYF. DNA of the CDR3: TGTGTCACTTTAGCGACTAGTAGTGGCGAGCAGTACTTC.

Notes on this clonotype: The junction departs from the called germline gene at one end, perhaps through a read error. The chain uses TRBV29-1 and TRBJ1-5; no clear D. The J call could be wrong; TRBJ2-3 is a better fit for the DNA end. CDR3 length: 13 residues. Germline CDR1 SQVTM, CDR2 ANQGSEA. CDR3 nucleotides: TGCAACGTTGCCCTTCATCACGATCAGCACCAGTATTTT. This translates into CNVALHHDQHQYF.